The 25 T cell receptor beta chains listed next were all sequenced from one sample in a study of a mutant IDH1 vaccine in newly diagnosed glioma. Time point in this sample: baseline, week 1 (first vaccination visit). Treatment here: pre-vaccination baseline after standard-of-care therapy. Assay used: immunoSEQ multiplex PCR; TCRdb lists only in-frame clones, some missing. The sample has roughly 35,000 clones; more than 85% are singletons. Sequencing was performed on PBMCs, taken from a glioma patient treated with radiotherapy, temozolomide or both. The receptors derive from a middle-aged woman with glioma.

The gene calls are TRBV5-1 and TRBJ1-2; D possibly corresponds to TRBD1 (5 bases). The CDR3 has 15 amino acids. Trimming shortened V by 0 bases and J by 7 bases, and 16 bases separated the two germline ends. Germline CDR1 and CDR2: SGHRS and YFSETQ. CDR3 in DNA: TGCGCCAGCAGCTTGGTAATGCGGGGCTTGAGTGGCTACACCTTC. Protein product: CASSLVMRGLSGYTF.

This rearrangement joins TRBV6-5 to TRBJ1-5; D uncertain. The CDR3 is made up of 15 amino acids. The V end lost 0 bases, the J end lost 9 bases, and 15 bases lay between the germline ends. The V gene's germline CDR1 is MNHEY and CDR2 SVGAGI. CDR3 DNA sequence: TGTGCCAGCAGTTACTCTCGGGAGACGCTTGGGCCCCAGCATTTT. It encodes CASSYSRETLGPQHF.

This chain links TRBV6-5 with TRBJ2-2; no firm D call. V dropped 2 bases and J dropped 1 base, with 5 bases sitting between them. The CDR3 covers 14 residues. CDR1 is MNHEY, CDR2 SVGAGI, per germline. CDR3 amino acids: CASSYRWNTGELFF. The DNA for the CDR3 is TGTGCCAGCAGTTACCGTTGGAACACCGGGGAGCTGTTTTTT.

The chain combines TRBV5-1 with TRBJ1-1; D gene uncertain. Germline values: CDR1 SGHRS, CDR2 YFSETQ. The CDR3 has 12 residues. V was clipped by 2 bases and J by 5 bases, with 7 bases between them. The CDR3 loop is CASSLRDTEAFF. CDR3 sequence (DNA): TGCGCCAGCAGCTTAAGGGATACTGAAGCTTTCTTT. The whole variable domain, remainder taken from reference TRBV5-1 and TRBJ1-1, is KAGVTQTPRYLIKTRGQQVTLSCSPISGHRSVSWYQQTPGQGLQFLFEYFSETQRNKGNFPGRFSGRQFSNSRSEMNVSTLELGDSALYLCASSLRDTEAFFGQGTRLTVV.

This clone was found once. This CDR3 is CASSLVGEKLFF. In DNA, the CDR3 is TGTGCCAGCAGCTTGGTAGGTGAAAAACTGTTTTTT. The V and J genes are TRBV5-5 and TRBJ1-4, with D unclear. Trimming shortened V by 0 bases and J by 7 bases, and 4 bases separated the two germline ends. Germline CDR1 and CDR2: SGHKS and YYEKEE (reference sequence). CDR3 size: 12 residues.

The chain links TRBV19 to TRBJ2-7; 8 bases map to TRBD2. V shed 3 bases and J 7 bases; nucleotides not matched to a gene: 8. The CDR3 consists of 14 residues. Per the germline V gene, CDR1 is LNHDA and CDR2 is SQIVND (reference sequence). CDR3 DNA: TGTGCCAGTAGTATTTCCAGCGGGGGATCTGAGCAGTACTTC. It codes for CASSISSGGSEQYF.

V is TRBV9 and J is TRBJ2-3; TRBD1 agrees at 10 bases. With V trimmed by 2 bases and J by 8 bases, 8 bases remained unmatched. Germline assignment: CDR1 SGDLS and CDR2 YYNGEE. This CDR3 has 15 amino acids. CDR3 loop: CASSVRDRGSSTQYF. The CDR3 nucleotides read TGTGCCAGCAGCGTCCGGGACAGGGGAAGCTCTACGCAGTATTTT.

This chain links TRBV10-3 with TRBJ2-3; no firm D call. CDR3 length: 11 amino acids. Germline-derived CDR1 and CDR2 are ENHRY and SYGVKD. V was clipped by 3 bases and J by 3 bases, with 1 base between them. CDR3 protein: CAISETDTQYF. The CDR3 bases are TGTGCCATCAGTGAAACAGATACGCAGTATTTT.

This clone was seen a few times. The chain has TRBV5-6 and TRBJ1-5; 7 nucleotides line up with TRBD1. The CDR3 consists of 15 residues. J gave up 3 bases and V 4 bases, and 7 bases lay outside the gene matches. Germline V lookup: CDR1 SGHDT, CDR2 YYEEEE. This CDR3 reads CASSRQQGTNQPQHF. DNA of the CDR3: TGTGCCAGCAGCCGGCAACAGGGGACCAATCAGCCCCAGCATTTT.

The CDR3 DNA reads as TGTGCCAGCAGCTATACAGGGAACTATGGCTACACCTTC. Translation: CASSYTGNYGYTF. The gene calls are TRBV9 and TRBJ1-2; the D gene is possibly TRBD1 (6 bases). The CDR3 is made up of 13 amino acids. With 4 bases removed from V and 2 bases from J, the gap between germline ends came to 9 bases. Germline values: CDR1 SGDLS, CDR2 YYNGEE.

V gene TRBV2 combines with J gene TRBJ2-1; D may match TRBD1 or TRBD2 (5 bases each). V lost 2 bases, J lost 7 bases, and 15 bases lay in between. The germline V gene encodes CDR1 SNHLY and CDR2 FYNNEI. CDR3 length: 15 residues. The CDR3 DNA sequence: TGTGCCAGCAGTGAATCTTCGAGGGGTGGTAATGAGCAGTTCTTC. Its translation: CASSESSRGGNEQFF.

The chain combines TRBV10-3 with TRBJ1-4, with 8 bases lining up with TRBD1. Germline CDR1 reads ENHRY; CDR2 reads SYGVKD. With V trimmed by 11 bases and J by 6 bases, 8 bases remained unmatched. This CDR3 has 13 amino acids. The CDR3 bases are TGTGCCTCCCGTGGGACAGGTGATGAAAAACTGTTTTTT. Its protein is CASRGTGDEKLFF.

The CDR3 sequence is CASSLTDGTEAFF. The CDR3 nucleotides read TGTGCCAGCAGTTTAACGGACGGAACTGAAGCTTTCTTT. The chain is built from TRBV27 and TRBJ1-1; D remains unclear. This CDR3 is built from 13 residues. The V gene lost 2 bases and the J gene lost 5 bases, with 9 bases spanning the gap. Germline V CDR1 and CDR2: MNHEY, SMNVEV (reference sequence).

The rearrangement joins TRBV2 to TRBJ2-1; D is undetermined. V lost 4 bases and J 7 bases, leaving 8 bases between the germline ends. From germline, CDR1 is SNHLY and CDR2 FYNNEI. This CDR3 region has 12 residues. For the CDR3, the DNA is TGTGCCAGCAGTGGTGTAATTAATGAGCAGTTCTTC. This codes for CASSGVINEQFF. Based on the CDR3 plus reference TRBV2 and TRBJ2-1, the full variable domain is EPEVTQTPSHQVTQMGQEVILRCVPISNHLYFYWYRQILGQKVEFLVSFYNNEISEKSEIFDDQFSVERPDGSNFTLKIRSTKLEDSAMYFCASSGVINEQFFGPGTRLTVL.

The gene calls are TRBV5-4 and TRBJ2-7; D may be TRBD1 or TRBD2 (5 bases each). Looked up from germline, CDR1 is SGHNT and CDR2 is YYREEE (reference sequence). The CDR3 totals 12 residues. V was trimmed by 0 bases and J by 7 bases, leaving 8 bases between them. The CDR3 reads CASSLGGREQYF. CDR3 nucleotide sequence: TGTGCCAGCAGCTTGGGGGGGAGAGAGCAGTACTTC.

CDR3: CASSRSPYSNQPQHF. The CDR3 DNA reads as TGCGCCAGCAGCCGAAGCCCATATAGCAATCAGCCCCAGCATTTT. This chain uses TRBV4-3 with TRBJ1-5; D ambiguous. V was cut by 4 bases and J by 0 bases, with 10 bases left in between. This CDR3 has 15 residues. Germline-derived CDR1 and CDR2 are LGHNA and YSLEER.

The V gene is TRBV27, the J gene TRBJ2-7; D possibly corresponds to TRBD1 (6 bases). Trimming pared 2 bases from V and 2 bases from J, leaving 10 bases between. Looked up from germline, CDR1 is MNHEY and CDR2 is SMNVEV (reference sequence). The CDR3 totals 14 residues. CDR3 loop: CASSLQGSAYEQYF. CDR3 sequence (DNA): TGTGCCAGCAGTTTACAGGGGTCCGCCTACGAGCAGTACTTC.

This clone has only one observation. The V gene is TRBV5-4, the J gene TRBJ1-1, with 11 bases fitting TRBD1. The CDR3 runs 14 residues. CDR1 is SGHNT and CDR2 is YYREEE in the germline V gene (reference sequence). Unmatched junction bases numbered 4, after V lost 4 bases and J lost 5 bases. The CDR3 is CASSPGTGGTEAFF. The DNA for the CDR3 is TGTGCCAGCAGCCCAGGGACAGGGGGGACTGAAGCTTTCTTT.

This clone was detected only a few times. The chain combines TRBV30 with TRBJ1-1, with 8 bases fitting TRBD1. J gave up 3 bases and V 1 base, and 1 base lay outside the gene matches. Germline lookup yields CDR1 GTSNPN and CDR2 SVGIG (reference sequence). The CDR3 spans 13 residues. The CDR3 loop reads CAWSDRGYTEAFF. CDR3 sequence (DNA): TGTGCCTGGAGTGACAGGGGGTACACTGAAGCTTTCTTT.

The chain has TRBV27 and TRBJ1-1, with D unresolved. Germline loops: CDR1 MNHEY, CDR2 SMNVEV (reference sequence). The CDR3 is 14 amino acids. V gave up 3 bases and J gave up 7 bases, with 15 bases separating them. CDR3 sequence reads: CASSFRHLDSEAFF. CDR3 nucleotide sequence: TGTGCCAGCAGTTTCCGACACCTTGATAGTGAAGCTTTCTTT.

This chain links TRBV6-5 with TRBJ2-1; TRBD2 matches 9 bases. The ends lost 7 bases at V and 8 bases at J; junction bases unmatched: 6. Germline V gene data show CDR1 as MNHEY and CDR2 as SVGAGI. This CDR3 is 13 amino acids long. The CDR3 DNA follows: TGTGCCAGCAATCGCGGGGGGGCCTATGAGCAGTTCTTC. As protein: CASNRGGAYEQFF.

The chain joins TRBV19 to TRBJ2-3; 7 nucleotides agree with TRBD2. CDR3 length equals 14 residues. With 6 bases clipped from V and 0 bases from J, the junction kept 3 bases outside the gene matches. The V gene's germline CDR1 is LNHDA and CDR2 SQIVND (reference sequence). CDR3 coding DNA: TGTGCCAGTAGGGAGCGGGGTAGCACAGATACGCAGTATTTT. It codes for CASRERGSTDTQYF.

This chain uses TRBV9 with TRBJ2-5; the D call may be TRBD1 or TRBD2 (7 bases each). Per the germline V gene, CDR1 is SGDLS and CDR2 is YYNGEE. Between the trimmed V and J ends, which lost 3 bases and 2 bases, there was a span of 14 bases. The CDR3 contains 15 residues. The CDR3 coding sequence is TGTGCCAGCAGCGCCCAGGGGGGGCGGCAAGAGACCCAGTACTTC. Encoded protein: CASSAQGGRQETQYF. Full variable domain (remainder filled in from reference TRBV9 and TRBJ2-5): DSGVTQTPKHLITATGQRVTLRCSPRSGDLSVYWYQQSLDQGLQFLIQYYNGEERAKGNILERFSAQQFPDLHSELNLSSLELGDSALYFCASSAQGGRQETQYFGPGTRLLVL.

The table lists this clone with a count of one. The chain employs TRBV19 and TRBJ1-2; 9 nucleotides match TRBD1. Germline V lookup: CDR1 LNHDA, CDR2 SQIVND (reference sequence). V lost 9 bases to trimming and J lost 5 bases; unmatched junction nucleotides: 4. CDR3 size: 12 residues. CDR3 nucleotide sequence: TGTGCCAGCGAGGACAGGGGTTATGGCTACACCTTC. Protein: CASEDRGYGYTF. The full variable domain, its missing parts supplied by reference TRBV19 and TRBJ1-2, is DGGITQSPKYLFRKEGQNVTLSCEQNLNHDAMYWYRQDPGQGLRLIYYSQIVNDFQKGDIAEGYSVSREKKESFPLTVTSAQKNPTAFYLCASEDRGYGYTFGSGTRLTVV.

The chain is built from TRBV7-2 and TRBJ1-5; TRBD1 matches 7 bases. CDR3 length: 15 amino acids. The J segment lost 2 bases and the V segment lost 0 bases, leaving 1 base of the junction unmatched. Looked up from germline, CDR1 is SGHTA and CDR2 is FQGNSA. The CDR3 sequence: CASSLAGTGNQPQHF. DNA for the CDR3: TGTGCCAGCAGCTTAGCCGGGACAGGCAATCAGCCCCAGCATTTT.